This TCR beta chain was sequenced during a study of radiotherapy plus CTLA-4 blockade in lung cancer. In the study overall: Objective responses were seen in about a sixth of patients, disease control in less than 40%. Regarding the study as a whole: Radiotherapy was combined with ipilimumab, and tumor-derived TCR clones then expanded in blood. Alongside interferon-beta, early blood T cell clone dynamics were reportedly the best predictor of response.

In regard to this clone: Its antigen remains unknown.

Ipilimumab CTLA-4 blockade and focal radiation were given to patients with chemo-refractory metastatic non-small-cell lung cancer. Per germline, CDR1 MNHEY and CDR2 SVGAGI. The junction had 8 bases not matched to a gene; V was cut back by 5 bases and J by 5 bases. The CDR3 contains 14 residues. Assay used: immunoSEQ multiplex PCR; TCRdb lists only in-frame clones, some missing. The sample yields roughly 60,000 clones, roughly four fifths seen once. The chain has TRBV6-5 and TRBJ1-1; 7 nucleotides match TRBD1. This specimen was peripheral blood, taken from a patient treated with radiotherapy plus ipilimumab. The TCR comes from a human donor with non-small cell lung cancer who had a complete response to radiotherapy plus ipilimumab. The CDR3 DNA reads TGTGCCAGCAGTCTGACAGGGCTCCGGACTGAAGCTTTCTTT. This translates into CASSLTGLRTEAFF.